This T cell receptor (beta chain) was sequenced during a study of shared clonotypes between healthy human individuals. In the study overall: The plates for each donor numbered three CD4 naive, three CD4 memory, two CD8 naive and one CD8 memory.

About this clone: The antigen is unknown.

Repertoires were generated with immunoSEQ multiplex PCR, while TCRdb's copy carries only in-frame clones and drops some. The table shows hundreds of thousands of clones, with more than 85% occurring only once. Study-wide results and limits: With a few donors compared, roughly 5% of naive CD4 clonotypes were shared.

Naive CD8 cells comprised CD45RO-negative, CCR7-positively selected cells, excluding terminally differentiated effector memory CD45RA+ cells. Germline V CDR1 and CDR2: MDHEN, SYDVKM. This CDR3 has 13 amino acids. With 5 bases removed from V and 2 bases from J, the gap between germline ends came to 10 bases. The source material was naive CD8+ T cells sorted from blood. The V gene is TRBV28, the J gene TRBJ2-7; D is ambiguous. The TCR was taken from a man aged 25-45 years in good health. The CDR3 sequence: CASSDPQPYEQYF. The CDR3 DNA reads as TGTGCCAGCAGTGACCCACAGCCCTACGAGCAGTACTTC.